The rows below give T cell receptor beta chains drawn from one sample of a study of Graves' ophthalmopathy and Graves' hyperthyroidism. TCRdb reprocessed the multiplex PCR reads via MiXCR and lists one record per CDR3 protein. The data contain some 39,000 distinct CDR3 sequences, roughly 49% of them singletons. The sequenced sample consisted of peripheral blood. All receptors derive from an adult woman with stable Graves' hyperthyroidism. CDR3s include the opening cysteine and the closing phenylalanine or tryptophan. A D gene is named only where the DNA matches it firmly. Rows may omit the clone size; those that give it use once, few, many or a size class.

CASSSDYEQYF	TGCGCCAGCAGCTCCGACTACGAGCAGTACTTC	TRBV5-1	TRBJ2-7	NA	NA	11
CASSLSGTVQGDQYF	TGTGCCAGCAGCCTGTCCGGGACAGTCCAAGGAGACCAGTACTTC	TRBV4-2	TRBJ2-5	NA	TRBD1	15
CASRGGGGNYGYTF	TGTGCCAGCAGAGGAGGGGGCGGGAACTATGGCTACACCTTC	TRBV2	TRBJ1-2	few	TRBD1	14
CATSDFRGAETQYF	TGTGCCACCAGTGATTTTCGGGGGGCTGAGACCCAGTACTTC	TRBV24-1	TRBJ2-5	NA	NA	14
CASSAPGQANQPQHF	TGTGCCAGCAGCGCTCCGGGACAGGCCAATCAGCCCCAGCATTTT	TRBV7-2	TRBJ1-5	NA	TRBD1	15
CASSPGMGFGYTF	TGTGCCAGCAGCCCCGGGATGGGGTTTGGCTACACCTTC	TRBV9	TRBJ1-2	NA	NA	13
CSDGGQLNTEVVNGYTF	TGCAGCGACGGGGGACAGCTGAACACTGAAGTTGTTAATGGCTACACCTTC	TRBV29-1	TRBJ1-2	NA	TRBD1	17
CASSLKVRGQGNEQYF	TGTGCCAGCAGTTTAAAAGTGCGGGGACAGGGTAACGAGCAGTACTTC	TRBV27	TRBJ2-7	many	TRBD1	16
CSADRGWVETQYF	TGCAGCGCCGACAGGGGCTGGGTAGAGACCCAGTACTTC	TRBV29-1	TRBJ2-5	medium-sized	TRBD1	13
CASSYGTGIGQPQHF	TGTGCCAGCAGTTACGGGACAGGGATAGGGCAGCCCCAGCATTTT	TRBV27	TRBJ1-5	NA	TRBD1	15
CASSLVREGTEAFF	TGTGCCAGCAGCTTAGTCAGGGAGGGAACTGAAGCTTTCTTT	TRBV7-9	TRBJ1-1	many	NA	14
CASRAGSYGYTF	TGTGCCAGTCGCGCGGGGAGCTATGGCTACACCTTC	TRBV10-3	TRBJ1-2	NA	NA	12
CASSLAGVPETQYF	TGCGCCAGCAGCTTGGCGGGAGTCCCCGAGACCCAGTACTTC	TRBV5-1	TRBJ2-5	NA	NA	14
CSAEPGRSNQPQHF	TGCAGTGCGGAACCGGGACGTAGCAATCAGCCCCAGCATTTT	TRBV20-1	TRBJ1-5	many	NA	14
CASSQAGQGVYEQYF	TGCGCCAGCAGCCAAGCGGGACAGGGGGTCTACGAGCAGTACTTC	TRBV4-1	TRBJ2-7	many	TRBD1	15
CSPDRGYEQYF	TGCAGCCCGGACAGGGGGTACGAGCAGTACTTC	TRBV29-1	TRBJ2-7	NA	TRBD1	11
CASSSGTGATGQFFF	TGTGCCAGCAGCTCCGGGACAGGGGCCACCGGGCAGTTTTTTTTT	TRBV2	TRBJ2-2	once	TRBD1	15